This paragraph reports one T cell receptor (beta chain). The antigen is unknown. With 3 bases removed from V and 1 base from J, the gap between germline ends came to 15 bases. The CDR3 extends over 16 amino acids. Germline lookup yields CDR1 KGHSH and CDR2 LQKENI. The data are from a study of cytomegalovirus exposure and HLA in healthy donors. Study-wide findings and caveats: Cytomegalovirus status, reportedly, was diagnosed with high specificity and sensitivity by the classifier. Listed as cytomegalovirus-associated were 150 to 200 TCR beta chains. The authors judged a highly shared variant cluster likely a sequencing artifact.

PCR amplification relied on 60 Vbeta primers (plus 13 Jbeta primers). Data came from immunoSEQ multiplex PCR; TCRdb stores just in-frame clones and leaves some out. The sample holds about 41,000 clones, about 84% seen once. This clonotype originated in a man aged 50 or older in good health and CMV-seronegative. The chain links TRBV18 to TRBJ1-2; D call uncertain. What was sequenced was PBMCs. The CDR3 is CASSPLQADLNYGYTF. In DNA, the CDR3 is TGTGCCAGCTCACCGCTCCAGGCCGACCTTAACTATGGCTACACCTTC.